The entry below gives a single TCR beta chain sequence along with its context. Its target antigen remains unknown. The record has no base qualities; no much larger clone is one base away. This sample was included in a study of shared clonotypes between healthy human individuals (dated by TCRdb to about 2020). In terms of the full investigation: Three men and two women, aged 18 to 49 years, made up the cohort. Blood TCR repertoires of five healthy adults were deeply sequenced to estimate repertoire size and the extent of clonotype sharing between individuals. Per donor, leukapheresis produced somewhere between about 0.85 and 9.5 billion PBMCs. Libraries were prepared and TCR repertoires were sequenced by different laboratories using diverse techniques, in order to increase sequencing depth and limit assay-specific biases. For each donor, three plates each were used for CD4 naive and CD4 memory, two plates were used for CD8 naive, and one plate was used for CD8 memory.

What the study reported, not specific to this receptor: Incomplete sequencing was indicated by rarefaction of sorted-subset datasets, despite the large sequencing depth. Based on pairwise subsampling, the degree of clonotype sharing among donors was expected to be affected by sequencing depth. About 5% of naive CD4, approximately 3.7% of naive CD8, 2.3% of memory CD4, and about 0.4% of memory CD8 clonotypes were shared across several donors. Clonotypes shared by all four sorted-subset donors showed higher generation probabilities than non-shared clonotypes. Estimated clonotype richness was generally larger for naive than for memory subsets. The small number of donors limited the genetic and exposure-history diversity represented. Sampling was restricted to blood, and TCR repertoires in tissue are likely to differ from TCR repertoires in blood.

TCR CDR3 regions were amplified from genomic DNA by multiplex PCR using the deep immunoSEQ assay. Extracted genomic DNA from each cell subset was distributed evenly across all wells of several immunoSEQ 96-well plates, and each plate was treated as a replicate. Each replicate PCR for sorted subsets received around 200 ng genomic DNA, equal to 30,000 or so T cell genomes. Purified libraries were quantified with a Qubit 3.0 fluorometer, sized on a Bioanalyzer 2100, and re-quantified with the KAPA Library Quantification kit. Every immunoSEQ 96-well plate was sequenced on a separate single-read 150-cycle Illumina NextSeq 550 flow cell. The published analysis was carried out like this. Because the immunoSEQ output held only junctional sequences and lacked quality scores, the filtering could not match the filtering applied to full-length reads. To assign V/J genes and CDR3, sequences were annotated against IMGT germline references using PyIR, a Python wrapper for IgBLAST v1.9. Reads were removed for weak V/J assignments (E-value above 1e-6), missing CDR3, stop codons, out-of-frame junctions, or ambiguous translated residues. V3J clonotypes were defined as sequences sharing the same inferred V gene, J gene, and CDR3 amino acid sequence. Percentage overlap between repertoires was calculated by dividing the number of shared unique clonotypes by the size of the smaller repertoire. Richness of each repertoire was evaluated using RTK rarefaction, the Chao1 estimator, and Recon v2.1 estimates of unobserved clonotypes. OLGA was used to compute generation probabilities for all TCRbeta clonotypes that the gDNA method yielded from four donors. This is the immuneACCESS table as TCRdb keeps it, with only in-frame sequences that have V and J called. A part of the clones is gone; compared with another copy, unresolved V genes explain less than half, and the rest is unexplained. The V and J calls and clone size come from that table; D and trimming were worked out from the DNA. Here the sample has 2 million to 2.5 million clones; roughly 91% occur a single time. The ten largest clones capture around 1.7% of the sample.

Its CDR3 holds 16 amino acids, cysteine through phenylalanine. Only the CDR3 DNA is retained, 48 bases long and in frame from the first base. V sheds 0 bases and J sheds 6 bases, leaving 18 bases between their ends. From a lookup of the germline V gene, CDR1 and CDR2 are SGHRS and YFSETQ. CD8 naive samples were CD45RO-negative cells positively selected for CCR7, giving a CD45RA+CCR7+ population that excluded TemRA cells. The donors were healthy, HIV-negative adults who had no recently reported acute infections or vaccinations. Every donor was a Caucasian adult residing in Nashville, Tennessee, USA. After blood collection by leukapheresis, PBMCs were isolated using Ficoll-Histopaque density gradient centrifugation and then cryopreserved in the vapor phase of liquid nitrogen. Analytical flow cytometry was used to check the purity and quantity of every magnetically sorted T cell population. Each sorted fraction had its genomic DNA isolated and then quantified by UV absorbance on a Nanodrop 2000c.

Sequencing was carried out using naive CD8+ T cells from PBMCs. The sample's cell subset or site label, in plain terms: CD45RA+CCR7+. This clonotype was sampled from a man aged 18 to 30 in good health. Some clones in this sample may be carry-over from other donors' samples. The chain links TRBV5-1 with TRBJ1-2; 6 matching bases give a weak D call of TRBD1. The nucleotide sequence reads TGCGCCAGCAGCTTGGCCGAAGGGGGGCGGATAAATGGCTACACCTTC. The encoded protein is CASSLAEGGRINGYTF.